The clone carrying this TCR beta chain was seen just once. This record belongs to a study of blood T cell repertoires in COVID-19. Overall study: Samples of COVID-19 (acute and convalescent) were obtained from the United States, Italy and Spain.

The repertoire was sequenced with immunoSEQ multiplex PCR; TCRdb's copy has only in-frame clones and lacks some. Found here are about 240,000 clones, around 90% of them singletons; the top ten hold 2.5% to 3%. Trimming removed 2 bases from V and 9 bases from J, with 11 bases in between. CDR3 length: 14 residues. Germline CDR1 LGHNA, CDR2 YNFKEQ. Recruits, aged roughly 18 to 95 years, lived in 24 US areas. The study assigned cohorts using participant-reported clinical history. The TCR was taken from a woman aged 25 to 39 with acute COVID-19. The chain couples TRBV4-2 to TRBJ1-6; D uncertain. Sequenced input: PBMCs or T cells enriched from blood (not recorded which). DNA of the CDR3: TGTGCCAGCAGCCAACACACTTCGGGTTCACCCCTCCACTTT. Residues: CASSQHTSGSPLHF.